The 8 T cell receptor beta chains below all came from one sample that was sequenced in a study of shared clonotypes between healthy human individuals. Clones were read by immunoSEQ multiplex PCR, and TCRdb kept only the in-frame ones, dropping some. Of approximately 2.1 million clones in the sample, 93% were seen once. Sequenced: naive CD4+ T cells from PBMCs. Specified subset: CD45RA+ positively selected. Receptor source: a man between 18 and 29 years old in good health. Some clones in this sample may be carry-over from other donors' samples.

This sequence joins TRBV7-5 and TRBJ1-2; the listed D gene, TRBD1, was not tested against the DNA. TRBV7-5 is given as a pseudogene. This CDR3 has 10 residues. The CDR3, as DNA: TGTGTCAGAAGGGGGCCAGGCTACACCTTC. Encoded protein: CVRRGPGYTF.

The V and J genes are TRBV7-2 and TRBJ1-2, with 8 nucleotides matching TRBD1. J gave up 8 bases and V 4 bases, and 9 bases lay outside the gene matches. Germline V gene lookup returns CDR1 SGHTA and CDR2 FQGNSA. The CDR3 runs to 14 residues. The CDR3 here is CASSSAGQGRGYTF. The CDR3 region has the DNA TGTGCCAGCAGCTCGGCCGGACAGGGTCGCGGCTACACCTTC.

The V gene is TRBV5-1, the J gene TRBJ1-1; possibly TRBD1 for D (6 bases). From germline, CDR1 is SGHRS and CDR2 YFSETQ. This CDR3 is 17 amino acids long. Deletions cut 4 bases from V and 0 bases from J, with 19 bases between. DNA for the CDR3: TGCGCCAGCAGCACCGGGACACCCATCGCGGTGAACACTGAAGCTTTCTTT. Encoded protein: CASSTGTPIAVNTEAFF.

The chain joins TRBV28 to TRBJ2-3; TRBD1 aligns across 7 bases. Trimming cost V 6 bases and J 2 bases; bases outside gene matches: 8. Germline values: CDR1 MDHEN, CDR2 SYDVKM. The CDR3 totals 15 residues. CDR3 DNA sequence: TGTGCCAGCAGGAGAAGGGGGACAGACACAGATACGCAGTATTTT. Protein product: CASRRRGTDTDTQYF.

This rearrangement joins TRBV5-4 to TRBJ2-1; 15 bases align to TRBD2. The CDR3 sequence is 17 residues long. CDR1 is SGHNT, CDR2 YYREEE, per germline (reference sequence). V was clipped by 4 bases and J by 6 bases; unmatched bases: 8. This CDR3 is CASSQGTSGRIGNEQFF. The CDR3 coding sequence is TGTGCCAGCAGCCAGGGGACTAGCGGGAGGATAGGCAATGAGCAGTTCTTC.

This chain's CDR3 is CASSVVDRGLAGYTF. The CDR3 DNA reads as TGTGCCAGCAGCGTAGTGGACAGGGGGCTGGCTGGCTACACCTTC. The chain is built from TRBV9 and TRBJ1-2, with 11 bases identical to TRBD1. V lost 0 bases, J lost 7 bases, and 5 bases stayed unmatched. The CDR3 runs 15 residues. Germline CDR1 reads SGDLS; CDR2 reads YYNGEE.

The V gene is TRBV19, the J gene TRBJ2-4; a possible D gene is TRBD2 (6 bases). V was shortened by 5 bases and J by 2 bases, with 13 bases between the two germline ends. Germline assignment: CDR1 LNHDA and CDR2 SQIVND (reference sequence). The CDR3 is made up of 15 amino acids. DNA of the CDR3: TGTGCCAGTAGTCCGGTGCGGGGTTCCAAAAACATTCAGTACTTC. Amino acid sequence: CASSPVRGSKNIQYF.

The CDR3 spells CASSETAPGFGYGYTF. The CDR3 DNA reads TGTGCCAGCAGTGAAACAGCCCCCGGGTTTGGCTATGGCTACACCTTC. This chain uses TRBV6-1 with TRBJ1-2; D is unresolved. Trimming removed 2 bases at V and 4 bases at J, with 17 bases between. Looked up from germline, CDR1 is MNHNS and CDR2 is SASEGT. The CDR3 extends over 16 amino acids.